The rows below give T cell receptor beta chains drawn from one sample of a study of cytomegalovirus exposure and HLA in healthy donors. Profiling relied on immunoSEQ multiplex PCR, and the TCRdb table lists in-frame clones only, not all of them. Of 100,000 to 150,000 clones listed, about nine tenths were seen once; the top ten hold approximately 3.5%. The specimen was PBMCs. The receptors shown here come from a man aged 30-40 years in good health and CMV-seronegative. Both conserved end residues are part of each CDR3. Fields, in order: D gene, CDR3 length, J gene, clone size, V gene, CDR3 DNA, CDR3 protein. The D gene is left open where the match is weak. Rows may omit the clone size; those that give it use once, few, many or a size class.

d_call: TRBD2
cdr3_length: 17
j_call: TRBJ2-3
clone_size: -
v_call: TRBV11-2
cdr3_nt: TGTGCCAGCAGCCTTGACAACGCAGCGGGGGTCACAGATACGCAGTATTTT
cdr3_aa: CASSLDNAAGVTDTQYF

d_call: TRBD1
cdr3_length: 15
j_call: TRBJ2-1
clone_size: -
v_call: TRBV2
cdr3_nt: TGTGCCAGCAGCGAGGGACAGGTATCCTACAATGAGCAGTTCTTC
cdr3_aa: CASSEGQVSYNEQFF

d_call: TRBD1
cdr3_length: 13
j_call: TRBJ1-1
clone_size: -
v_call: TRBV29-1
cdr3_nt: TGCAGCGTTGGAGGGGGCGATTTGACTGAAGCTTTCTTT
cdr3_aa: CSVGGGDLTEAFF

d_call: -
cdr3_length: 14
j_call: TRBJ2-1
clone_size: few
v_call: TRBV18
cdr3_nt: TGTGCCAGCTCACCACAGAGTGCCGGCAATGAGCAGTTCTTC
cdr3_aa: CASSPQSAGNEQFF

d_call: -
cdr3_length: 14
j_call: TRBJ2-3
clone_size: -
v_call: TRBV7-6
cdr3_nt: TGTGCCAGCAGCTCCAGGGTTGGGGAAGATACGCAGTATTTT
cdr3_aa: CASSSRVGEDTQYF

d_call: TRBD1
cdr3_length: 14
j_call: TRBJ2-3
clone_size: -
v_call: TRBV5-1
cdr3_nt: TGCGCCAGCAGCGGGACAGCTAGCACAGATACGCAGTATTTT
cdr3_aa: CASSGTASTDTQYF

d_call: -
cdr3_length: 15
j_call: TRBJ2-2
clone_size: -
v_call: TRBV7-8
cdr3_nt: TGTGCCAGCAGCTCCCCGGCGGAGAACACCGGGGAGCTGTTTTTT
cdr3_aa: CASSSPAENTGELFF

d_call: -
cdr3_length: 15
j_call: TRBJ1-5
clone_size: -
v_call: TRBV18
cdr3_nt: TGTGCCAGCTCACATGGACAGCCCCGCAATCAGCCCCAGCATTTT
cdr3_aa: CASSHGQPRNQPQHF

d_call: -
cdr3_length: 15
j_call: TRBJ1-3
clone_size: -
v_call: TRBV5-8
cdr3_nt: TGTGCCAGCAGCTTAACAGGGTCGAATGGAAACACCATATATTTT
cdr3_aa: CASSLTGSNGNTIYF

d_call: -
cdr3_length: 16
j_call: TRBJ2-1
clone_size: -
v_call: TRBV4-3
cdr3_nt: TGCGCCAGCAGCCAAGATAGTGGGACATACTACAATGAGCAGTTCTTC
cdr3_aa: CASSQDSGTYYNEQFF

d_call: -
cdr3_length: 15
j_call: TRBJ2-5
clone_size: -
v_call: TRBV18
cdr3_nt: TGTGCCAGCTCACCGAGCGGGCTCCCTCGAGAGACCCAGTACTTC
cdr3_aa: CASSPSGLPRETQYF

d_call: -
cdr3_length: 15
j_call: TRBJ1-1
clone_size: -
v_call: TRBV11-1
cdr3_nt: TGTGCCAGCAGCTTAGCCCGGGGAGTGTACACTGAAGCTTTCTTT
cdr3_aa: CASSLARGVYTEAFF

d_call: -
cdr3_length: 13
j_call: TRBJ1-1
clone_size: -
v_call: TRBV2
cdr3_nt: TGTGCCAGCAACCAAGCGACAGTGTCTGAAGCTTTCTTT
cdr3_aa: CASNQATVSEAFF

d_call: -
cdr3_length: 15
j_call: TRBJ2-6
clone_size: -
v_call: TRBV5-1
cdr3_nt: TGCGCCAGCAGCCTTGGACAGACTGGGGCCAACGTCCTGACTTTC
cdr3_aa: CASSLGQTGANVLTF

d_call: TRBD1
cdr3_length: 15
j_call: TRBJ2-2
clone_size: -
v_call: TRBV6-6
cdr3_nt: TGTGCCAGCAAGAACGGACAGGGTCGAACCGGGGAGCTGTTTTTT
cdr3_aa: CASKNGQGRTGELFF

d_call: TRBD2
cdr3_length: 16
j_call: TRBJ2-3
clone_size: -
v_call: TRBV6-6
cdr3_nt: TGTGCCAGCAGCCAGGGCTTAGCGGGGGGCACAGATACGCAGTATTTT
cdr3_aa: CASSQGLAGGTDTQYF

d_call: -
cdr3_length: 14
j_call: TRBJ2-7
clone_size: -
v_call: TRBV27
cdr3_nt: TGTGCCAGCAGTTTGGGACAGACTAGCTACGAGCAGTACTTC
cdr3_aa: CASSLGQTSYEQYF

d_call: TRBD2
cdr3_length: 17
j_call: TRBJ2-5
clone_size: -
v_call: TRBV6-1
cdr3_nt: TGTGCCAGCAGTGAATGGGGGTTAGCGGGGGGACAAGAGACCCAGTACTTC
cdr3_aa: CASSEWGLAGGQETQYF

d_call: TRBD1
cdr3_length: 16
j_call: TRBJ1-2
clone_size: -
v_call: TRBV4-1
cdr3_nt: TGCGCCAGCAGCCTTCTTCCCGGGACAGCTTCTTATGGCTACACCTTC
cdr3_aa: CASSLLPGTASYGYTF

d_call: TRBD1
cdr3_length: 19
j_call: TRBJ2-3
clone_size: -
v_call: TRBV7-6
cdr3_nt: TGTGCCAGCAGCTCACCAGGACAGGCCAGAACGGGCACCACAGATACGCAGTATTTT
cdr3_aa: CASSSPGQARTGTTDTQYF

d_call: TRBD2
cdr3_length: 17
j_call: TRBJ2-1
clone_size: -
v_call: TRBV5-1
cdr3_nt: TGCGCCAGCAGCTTGTTTCGGACTAGCGGGGGTTACAATGAGCAGTTCTTC
cdr3_aa: CASSLFRTSGGYNEQFF

d_call: -
cdr3_length: 17
j_call: TRBJ2-3
clone_size: -
v_call: TRBV7-9
cdr3_nt: TGTGCCAGCAGCATCGGTCGGAGACTAGTTTTCACAGATACGCAGTATTTT
cdr3_aa: CASSIGRRLVFTDTQYF

d_call: -
cdr3_length: 15
j_call: TRBJ2-1
clone_size: -
v_call: TRBV5-1
cdr3_nt: TGCGCCAGCAGCGGCAGGGCGCGCTCCTACAATGAGCAGTTCTTC
cdr3_aa: CASSGRARSYNEQFF

d_call: -
cdr3_length: 15
j_call: TRBJ2-2
clone_size: once
v_call: TRBV28
cdr3_nt: TGTGCCAGCAGTTCCCACGGACTACTCACCGGGGAGCTGTTTTTT
cdr3_aa: CASSSHGLLTGELFF

d_call: -
cdr3_length: 14
j_call: TRBJ1-1
clone_size: -
v_call: TRBV2
cdr3_nt: TGTGCCAGCATTACCTCCGGGGGAGACACTGAAGCTTTCTTT
cdr3_aa: CASITSGGDTEAFF

d_call: -
cdr3_length: 13
j_call: TRBJ2-7
clone_size: -
v_call: TRBV27
cdr3_nt: TGTGCCAGCAGTTTGGGCAGCCACTACGAGCAGTACTTC
cdr3_aa: CASSLGSHYEQYF

d_call: -
cdr3_length: 15
j_call: TRBJ2-7
clone_size: few
v_call: TRBV28
cdr3_nt: TGTGCCAGCACCTCCCGAGGGCGGTCCTCCTACGAGCAGTACTTC
cdr3_aa: CASTSRGRSSYEQYF

d_call: -
cdr3_length: 15
j_call: TRBJ2-3
clone_size: -
v_call: TRBV2
cdr3_nt: TGTGCCAGCAGTGGGGGTACAGGGCGCACAGATACGCAGTATTTT
cdr3_aa: CASSGGTGRTDTQYF

d_call: -
cdr3_length: 14
j_call: TRBJ2-2
clone_size: -
v_call: TRBV7-9
cdr3_nt: TGTGCCAGTCCAGAGAGGGCGAACACCGGGGAGCTGTTTTTT
cdr3_aa: CASPERANTGELFF

d_call: TRBD2
cdr3_length: 18
j_call: TRBJ2-7
clone_size: -
v_call: TRBV5-4
cdr3_nt: TGTGCCAGCAGCCGTCCCGGGACTAGCGGGGGGCCGATCTTCGAGCAGTACTTC
cdr3_aa: CASSRPGTSGGPIFEQYF

d_call: -
cdr3_length: 14
j_call: TRBJ1-5
clone_size: -
v_call: TRBV15
cdr3_nt: TGTGCCACCAGCGCGGCAATTAGCAATCAGCCCCAGCATTTT
cdr3_aa: CATSAAISNQPQHF

d_call: -
cdr3_length: 17
j_call: TRBJ1-2
clone_size: once
v_call: TRBV7-9
cdr3_nt: TGTGCCAGCAGCCCGGCTGTGGGAGGGGTTTCCGGCTATGGCTACACCTTC
cdr3_aa: CASSPAVGGVSGYGYTF

d_call: -
cdr3_length: 14
j_call: TRBJ1-3
clone_size: -
v_call: TRBV25-1
cdr3_nt: TGTGCCAGCAGAGACAGTTTCTCTGGAAACACCATATATTTT
cdr3_aa: CASRDSFSGNTIYF

d_call: -
cdr3_length: 12
j_call: TRBJ1-2
clone_size: -
v_call: TRBV19
cdr3_nt: TGTGCCAGTATGGGCGGGAGCTATGGCTACACCTTC
cdr3_aa: CASMGGSYGYTF

d_call: TRBD2
cdr3_length: 15
j_call: TRBJ2-2
clone_size: -
v_call: TRBV6-5
cdr3_nt: TGTGCCAGCAGGCGACTAGCGGTAAATCCCGGGGAGCTGTTTTTT
cdr3_aa: CASRRLAVNPGELFF

d_call: TRBD1
cdr3_length: 14
j_call: TRBJ1-5
clone_size: -
v_call: TRBV6-5
cdr3_nt: TGTGCCAGCAGCCGAGGGGGCAGGAATCAGCCCCAGCATTTT
cdr3_aa: CASSRGGRNQPQHF

d_call: TRBD2
cdr3_length: 16
j_call: TRBJ2-3
clone_size: -
v_call: TRBV9
cdr3_nt: TGTGCCAGCAGCGACCCGATCGGGGGGGCTGCAGATACGCAGTATTTT
cdr3_aa: CASSDPIGGAADTQYF

d_call: -
cdr3_length: 13
j_call: TRBJ1-3
clone_size: -
v_call: TRBV6-5
cdr3_nt: TGTGCCAGCAGCCAGGGTTCTGGAAACACCATATATTTT
cdr3_aa: CASSQGSGNTIYF

d_call: -
cdr3_length: 14
j_call: TRBJ1-5
clone_size: once
v_call: TRBV19
cdr3_nt: TGTGCCAGTAGTATAGCGAGTGGAGATCAGCCCCAGCATTTT
cdr3_aa: CASSIASGDQPQHF

d_call: -
cdr3_length: 14
j_call: TRBJ2-5
clone_size: -
v_call: TRBV18
cdr3_nt: TGTGCCAGCTCACCACCGAGTGTATCGGAGACCCAGTACTTC
cdr3_aa: CASSPPSVSETQYF

d_call: -
cdr3_length: 13
j_call: TRBJ1-1
clone_size: -
v_call: TRBV6-4
cdr3_nt: TGTGCCAGCAGCCTGGGAGAGAACACTGAAGCTTTCTTT
cdr3_aa: CASSLGENTEAFF